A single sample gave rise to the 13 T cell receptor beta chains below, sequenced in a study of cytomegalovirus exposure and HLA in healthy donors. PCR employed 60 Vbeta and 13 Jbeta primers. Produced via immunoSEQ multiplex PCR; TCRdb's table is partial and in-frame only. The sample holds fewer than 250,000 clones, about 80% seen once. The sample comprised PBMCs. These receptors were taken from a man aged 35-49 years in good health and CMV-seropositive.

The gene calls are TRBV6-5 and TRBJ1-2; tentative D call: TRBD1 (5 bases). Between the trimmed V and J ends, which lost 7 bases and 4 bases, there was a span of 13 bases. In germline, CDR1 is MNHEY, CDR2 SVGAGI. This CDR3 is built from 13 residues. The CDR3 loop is CASNLTVVYGYTF. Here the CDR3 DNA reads TGTGCCAGCAATCTGACAGTCGTCTATGGCTACACCTTC.

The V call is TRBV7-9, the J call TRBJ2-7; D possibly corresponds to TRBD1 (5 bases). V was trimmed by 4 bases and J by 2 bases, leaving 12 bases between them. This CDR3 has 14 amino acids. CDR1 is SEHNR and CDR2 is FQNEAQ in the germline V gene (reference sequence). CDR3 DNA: TGTGCCAGCAGCTCACCGACAGAAGCCTACGAGCAGTACTTC. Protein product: CASSSPTEAYEQYF.

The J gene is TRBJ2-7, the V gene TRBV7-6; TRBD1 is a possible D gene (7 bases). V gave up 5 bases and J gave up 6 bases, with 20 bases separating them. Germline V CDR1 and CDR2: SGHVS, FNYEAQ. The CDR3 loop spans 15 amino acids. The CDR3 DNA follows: TGTGCCAGCAGCCCCCGACAGGGCTCCGGGAGCGAGCAGTACTTC. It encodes CASSPRQGSGSEQYF.

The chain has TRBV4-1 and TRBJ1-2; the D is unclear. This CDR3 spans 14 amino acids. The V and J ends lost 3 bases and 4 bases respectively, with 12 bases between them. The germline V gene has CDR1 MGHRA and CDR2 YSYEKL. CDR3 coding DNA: TGCGCCAGCAGCCACGTGGACTCGACCTATGGCTACACCTTC. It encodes CASSHVDSTYGYTF.

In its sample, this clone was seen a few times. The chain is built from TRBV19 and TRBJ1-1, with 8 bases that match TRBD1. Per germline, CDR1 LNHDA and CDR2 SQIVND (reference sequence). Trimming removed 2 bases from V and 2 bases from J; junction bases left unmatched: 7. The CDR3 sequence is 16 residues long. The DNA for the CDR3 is TGTGCCAGTAGTATACAGCGGGACAGGCAAAACACTGAAGCTTTCTTT. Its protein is CASSIQRDRQNTEAFF.

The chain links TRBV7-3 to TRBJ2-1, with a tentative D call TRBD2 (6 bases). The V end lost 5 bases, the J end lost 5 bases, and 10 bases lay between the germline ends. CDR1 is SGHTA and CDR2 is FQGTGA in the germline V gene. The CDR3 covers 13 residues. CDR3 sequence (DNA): TGTGCCAGCAGCAAGGAGCGGGACAATGAGCAGTTCTTC. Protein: CASSKERDNEQFF.

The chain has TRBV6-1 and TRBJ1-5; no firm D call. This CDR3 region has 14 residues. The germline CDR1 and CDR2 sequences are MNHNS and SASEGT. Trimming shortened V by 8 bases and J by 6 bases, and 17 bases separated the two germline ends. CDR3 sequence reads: CASREGFGGQPQHF. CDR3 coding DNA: TGTGCCAGCCGCGAAGGTTTCGGCGGTCAGCCCCAGCATTTT.

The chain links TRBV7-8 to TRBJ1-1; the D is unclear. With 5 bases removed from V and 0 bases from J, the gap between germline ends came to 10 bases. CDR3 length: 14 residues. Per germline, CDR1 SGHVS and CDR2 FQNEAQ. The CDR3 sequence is CASSPTDMNTEAFF. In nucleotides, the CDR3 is TGTGCCAGCAGCCCAACAGACATGAACACTGAAGCTTTCTTT.

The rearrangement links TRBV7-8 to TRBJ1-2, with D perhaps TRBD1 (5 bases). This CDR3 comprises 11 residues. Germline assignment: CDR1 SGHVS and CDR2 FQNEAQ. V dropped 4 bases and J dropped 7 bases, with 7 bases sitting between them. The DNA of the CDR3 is TGTGCCAGCAGCTCCGGGGGTGGCTACACCTTC. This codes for CASSSGGGYTF.

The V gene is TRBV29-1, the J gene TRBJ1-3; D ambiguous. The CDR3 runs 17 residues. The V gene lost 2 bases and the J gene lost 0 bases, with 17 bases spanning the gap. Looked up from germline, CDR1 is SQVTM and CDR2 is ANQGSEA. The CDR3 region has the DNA TGCAGCGTTGAATGGAGGCCCCGGCGAACCTCTGGAAACACCATATATTTT. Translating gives CSVEWRPRRTSGNTIYF.

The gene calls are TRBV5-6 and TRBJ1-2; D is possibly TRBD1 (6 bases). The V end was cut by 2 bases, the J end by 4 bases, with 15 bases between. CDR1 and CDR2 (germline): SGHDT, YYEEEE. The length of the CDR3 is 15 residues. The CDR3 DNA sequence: TGTGCCAGCAGCTTCATTCAGGGGCTCTTCTATGGCTACACCTTC. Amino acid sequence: CASSFIQGLFYGYTF.

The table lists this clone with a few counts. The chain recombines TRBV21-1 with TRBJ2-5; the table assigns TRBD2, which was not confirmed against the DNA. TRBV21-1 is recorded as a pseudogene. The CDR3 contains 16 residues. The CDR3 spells CASRLGGARESETQYF. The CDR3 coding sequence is TGTGCCAGCAGATTAGGGGGGGCGCGGGAGTCGGAGACCCAGTACTTC.

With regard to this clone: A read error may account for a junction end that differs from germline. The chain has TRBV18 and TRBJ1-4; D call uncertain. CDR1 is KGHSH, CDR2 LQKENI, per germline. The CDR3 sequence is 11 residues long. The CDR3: CASSPTREVSF. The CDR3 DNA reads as TGTGCCAGCTCACCAACCCGGGAGGTCAGTTTT. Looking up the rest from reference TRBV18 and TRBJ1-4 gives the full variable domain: NAGVMQNPRHLVRRRGQEARLRCSPMKGHSHVYWYRQLPEEGLKFMVYLQKENIIDESGMPKERFSAEFPKEGPSILRIQQVVRGDSAAYFCASSPTREVSFGSGTQLSVL.